Below, 7 T cell receptor beta chains from the same sample are listed, as sequenced in a study of T cells in Graves' hyperthyroidism and ophthalmopathy. From RNA transcripts, TCR beta CDR3 regions were amplified. The HTBI set primed first-round TCR CDR3 RT-PCR. In TCRdb, the multiplex PCR reads were re-called with MiXCR into one record per CDR3 protein. The sample comprises some 510,000 distinct CDR3 sequences, around 20% of which are singletons, and about 30% rests with the top ten. The sequenced sample was blood. These receptors came from a man aged 18 to 29 with Graves' hyperthyroidism.

This clonotype was found a few times. This chain connects TRBV7-9 to TRBJ1-1; 7 nucleotides match TRBD1. The CDR3 consists of 14 residues. With 5 bases clipped from V and 4 bases from J, the junction kept 7 bases outside the gene matches. The germline gives CDR1 SEHNR, CDR2 FQNEAQ (reference sequence). The CDR3 DNA follows: TGTGCCAGCAGCCCACAGGGGCCGGCCACTGAAGCTTTCTTT. The encoded protein is CASSPQGPATEAFF.

This chain links TRBV18 with TRBJ1-5; tentative D call: TRBD1 (6 bases). The V end was cut by 2 bases, the J end by 1 base, with 12 bases between. Germline-derived CDR1 and CDR2 are KGHSH and LQKENI. The CDR3 contains 16 residues. The DNA of the CDR3 is TGTGCCAGCTCACCATTGGGAGGGGGGAGCAATCAGCCCCAGCATTTT. This codes for CASSPLGGGSNQPQHF.

This clonotype has a handful of counts. The chain has TRBV11-2 and TRBJ2-5, with 7 bases matching TRBD2. The CDR3 has 16 residues. V lost 5 bases to trimming and J lost 4 bases; unmatched junction nucleotides: 13. Germline CDR1 SGHAT, CDR2 FQNNGV. The CDR3, as DNA: TGTGCCAGCAGCGGATTGCGGGGGAACTGGAGAGAGACCCAGTACTTC. Encoded protein: CASSGLRGNWRETQYF.

This clonotype came up a few times. This chain connects TRBV10-3 to TRBJ2-7; D not certain. Trimming cost V 7 bases and J 5 bases, with 15 bases left between them. In germline, CDR1 is ENHRY, CDR2 SYGVKD. This CDR3 has 13 residues. DNA of the CDR3: TGTGCCATCAAAGACCCCTTGTCCCACGAGCAGTACTTC. Protein sequence: CAIKDPLSHEQYF.

This clonotype was detected only a few times. V gene TRBV7-8 combines with J gene TRBJ1-3, with 7 bases fitting TRBD1. This CDR3 region has 16 residues. Per germline, CDR1 SGHVS and CDR2 FQNEAQ. Trimming cost V 5 bases and J 3 bases; bases outside gene matches: 10. Here the CDR3 DNA reads TGTGCCAGCAGCCCTAGTAGAGGGGGCAATGGAAACACCATATATTTT. It translates to CASSPSRGGNGNTIYF.

This clonotype has at least ten counts. V is TRBV19 and J is TRBJ2-4; D may be TRBD1 (6 bases). Germline CDR1 LNHDA, CDR2 SQIVND (reference sequence). The CDR3 spans 14 residues. Trimming removed 5 bases from V and 10 bases from J, with 18 bases in between. CDR3 DNA sequence: TGTGCCAGTAGTCCCAGTGGGGGCCTACGTATTCAGTACTTC. It is translated as CASSPSGGLRIQYF. Full variable domain (missing parts from reference TRBV19 and TRBJ2-4): DGGITQSPKYLFRKEGQNVTLSCEQNLNHDAMYWYRQDPGQGLRLIYYSQIVNDFQKGDIAEGYSVSREKKESFPLTVTSAQKNPTAFYLCASSPSGGLRIQYFGAGTRLSVL.

In its sample, this clonotype was seen a few times. This rearrangement joins TRBV30 to TRBJ1-2, with 8 bases that match TRBD1. In germline, CDR1 is GTSNPN, CDR2 SVGIG (reference sequence). The CDR3 sequence is 14 residues long. The trim removed 0 bases at V and 7 bases at J, leaving 7 bases unmatched. The CDR3 sequence: CAWSVPGGVSGYTF. The CDR3, as DNA: TGTGCCTGGAGTGTGCCAGGGGGCGTTTCTGGCTACACCTTC.